Listed below are T cell receptor beta chains from one sample, sequenced in a study of spatial heterogeneity in lung cancer. Each CDR3 protein gets one entry after TCRdb re-called the 5' RACE reads with MiXCR. The repertoire consists of 85,000 to 100,000 distinct CDR3 sequences, with around 12% occurring once and the leading ten covering 35% to 45%. The input for sequencing was PBMCs, taken at surgery. The receptors shown here come from a male donor with early-stage non-small cell lung cancer. CDR3s include the opening cysteine and the closing phenylalanine or tryptophan. The D gene is left open where the match is weak. Clone sizes are given selectively: once, few, many, or a class where the clone is expanded.

TRBJ1-5,many,.,TRBV5-1,TGCGCCAGCAGCTTGGCAGGGGAAGGTCAGCCCCAGCATTTT,CASSLAGEGQPQHF
TRBJ1-5,.,.,TRBV6-2/TRBV6-3,TGTGCCAGCAGTCGGAGCGCTAATAGCAATCAGCCCCAGCATTTT,CASSRSANSNQPQHF
TRBJ2-1,many,TRBD2,TRBV7-2,TGTGCCAGCAGCTCCCCGGGGACTAGCGGGAGAAAGAATGAGCAGTTCTTC,CASSSPGTSGRKNEQFF
TRBJ1-4,few,.,TRBV12-3/TRBV12-4,TGTGCCAGCAGTTTGGGTGAAAAACTGTTTTTT,CASSLGEKLFF
TRBJ2-1,few,TRBD2,TRBV29-1,TGCAGCGGGATGGGGGTAGCGGGAGCCTCCTACAATGAGCAGTTCTTC,CSGMGVAGASYNEQFF
TRBJ2-3,.,TRBD2,TRBV19,TGTGCCAGTAGAATGCGGGGGGCCCTAGATACGCAGTATTTT,CASRMRGALDTQYF
TRBJ2-2,many,.,TRBV5-5,TGTGCCAGCAGCCCGCCGGGGCGGGTGAACACCGGGGAGCTGTTTTTT,CASSPPGRVNTGELFF
TRBJ2-7,once,.,TRBV28,TGTGCCAGCAGAGGGACCGCGCCCTACGAGCAGTACTTC,CASRGTAPYEQYF
TRBJ1-1,few,TRBD1,TRBV10-3,TGTGCCATCAGTCGTACAGGGGGGGAACCTGAAGCTTTCTTT,CAISRTGGEPEAFF
TRBJ1-3,.,.,TRBV10-3,TGTGCCATCAGTGGAAGGTCGAGCTCTGGAAACACCATATATTTT,CAISGRSSSGNTIYF
TRBJ2-3,.,TRBD2,TRBV3-1,TGTGCCAGCAGCCAAGCCGGGACTAGCGACACAGATACGCAGTATTTT,CASSQAGTSDTDTQYF
TRBJ1-4,few,.,TRBV4-3,TGCGCCAGCAGCCAAGGCGACAATACTAAGGGGGAACTGTTTTTT,CASSQGDNTKGELFF
TRBJ2-3,.,TRBD2,TRBV6-6,TGTGCCAGCAGTTACAAAACTAGCGGGACTAGCACAGATACGCAGTATTTT,CASSYKTSGTSTDTQYF
TRBJ2-6,many,.,TRBV25-1,TGTGCCAGCAGTGAATATTTCGCGCCCTCTGGGGCCAACGTCCTGACTTTC,CASSEYFAPSGANVLTF
TRBJ2-7,.,TRBD1,TRBV4-1,TGCGCCAGCAGCGTCGGGACAGCCTACGAGCAGTACTTC,CASSVGTAYEQYF
TRBJ1-6,.,.,TRBV28,TGTGCCAGCAGGGGGCCGAATTCACCCCTCCACTTT,CASRGPNSPLHF
TRBJ1-5,.,.,TRBV7-8,TGTGCCAGCAGCTCCCGGACTGTGAATCAGCCCCAGCATTTT,CASSSRTVNQPQHF
TRBJ2-5,few,.,TRBV7-2,TGTGCCAGCAGCTTATTTGGGGACTCCCGGGAGACCCAGTACTTC,CASSLFGDSRETQYF
TRBJ2-5,many,TRBD2,TRBV9,TGTGCCAGCAGCTCTAGAGACGGGAGGGAGACCCAGTACTTC,CASSSRDGRETQYF
TRBJ2-1,few,.,TRBV2,TGTGCCAGCCTCCGGAGGCCTGACTCCTACAATGAGCAGTTCTTC,CASLRRPDSYNEQFF
TRBJ2-2,few,.,TRBV27,TGTGCCAGCAGTTTGGTGCGATCCGGGGAGCTGTTTTTT,CASSLVRSGELFF
TRBJ2-5,few,TRBD1,TRBV6-5,TGTGCCAGCAGGACAGGGGTCGTGGGGGAGACCCAGTACTTC,CASRTGVVGETQYF
TRBJ1-4,.,TRBD1,TRBV20-1,TGCAGTGCTAGAACCGGGACAGGCCTTGAAAAACTGTTTTTT,CSARTGTGLEKLFF
TRBJ1-4,few,.,TRBV5-1,TGCGCCAGCAGCTTTTCGACGTCTAATGAAAAACTGTTTTTT,CASSFSTSNEKLFF
TRBJ2-3,.,.,TRBV29-1,TGCAGCGTTGAAAGCAGCCGCACAGATACGCAGTATTTT,CSVESSRTDTQYF
TRBJ2-2,many,.,TRBV20-1,TGCAGTGCTAGAGACCCTAAGGAGGGCCGTAACACCGGGGAGCTGTTTTTT,CSARDPKEGRNTGELFF
TRBJ1-2,few,TRBD1,TRBV7-8,TGTGCCAGCAGCTCTTCGGACAGGGTGTATGGCTACACCTTC,CASSSSDRVYGYTF
TRBJ1-1,many,.,TRBV6-2/TRBV6-3,TGTGCCAGCAGTCGAAATTCGAACACTGAAGCTTTCTTT,CASSRNSNTEAFF
TRBJ1-2,.,.,TRBV28,TGTGCCAGCTACTGGGGGGGTATCGATTATGGCTACACCTTC,CASYWGGIDYGYTF
TRBJ1-6,many,TRBD1,TRBV12-3/TRBV12-4,TGTGCCAGCCTTCGAAGGGGACAGGGAATTTCCTCACCCCTCCACTTT,CASLRRGQGISSPLHF
TRBJ2-5,many,.,TRBV30,TGTGCCTGGGGCCTCGGTCGGGAGACCCAGTACTTC,CAWGLGRETQYF
TRBJ2-1,.,.,TRBV2,TGTGCCAGCAGTCCGAAGCCTGAGCAGTTCTTC,CASSPKPEQFF
TRBJ2-5,.,TRBD1,TRBV4-3,TGCGCCAGCAGCCAAGACCACACGGGGGACAGGGGGCAAGAGACCCAGTACTTC,CASSQDHTGDRGQETQYF
TRBJ2-5,many,.,TRBV7-2,TGTGCCAGCAGCTTCGACCAGGGCCGAGAGACCCAGTACTTC,CASSFDQGRETQYF
TRBJ1-6,.,TRBD1,TRBV7-6,TGTGCCAGCAGACGCGACAGGGGCGGTTCACCCCTCCACTTT,CASRRDRGGSPLHF
TRBJ2-3,.,.,TRBV6-1,TGTGCCAGCAGTGAGGAAGGGGGGGCGCTGGATACGCAGTATTTT,CASSEEGGALDTQYF
TRBJ2-2,few,.,TRBV18,TGTGCCAGCTCACAAAATAACGCGAACACCGGGGAGCTGTTTTTT,CASSQNNANTGELFF
TRBJ2-2,.,.,TRBV27,TGTGCCAGCAGTCCACTGACAGCCGCGAACACCGGGGAGCTGTTTTTT,CASSPLTAANTGELFF
TRBJ2-7,.,TRBD1,TRBV7-2,TGTGCCAGCAGCCAGCCCGGGACAGGGGTCTACGAGCAGTACTTC,CASSQPGTGVYEQYF
TRBJ2-7,.,.,TRBV6-2/TRBV6-3,TGTGCCAGCAGTTTCCCCTCGGCAGGGTCCGAGCAGTACTTC,CASSFPSAGSEQYF
TRBJ2-5,.,TRBD1,TRBV10-3,TGTGCCATCAGTGACACGACAGGGGGCGGGGAGACCCAGTACTTC,CAISDTTGGGETQYF
TRBJ1-6,few,.,TRBV28,TGTGCCAGCAGTCCAAACGCCTTGCACAGGAGTTCACCCCTCCACTTT,CASSPNALHRSSPLHF
TRBJ1-5,.,.,TRBV7-2,TGTGCCAGCAGCTTAGGCGTCGGGGGAGTCAATCAGCCCCAGCATTTT,CASSLGVGGVNQPQHF
TRBJ2-4,.,.,TRBV5-6,TGTGCCAGCAGCTTGGAGGTCAGATTTAGCCAAAACATTCAGTACTTC,CASSLEVRFSQNIQYF
TRBJ2-3,few,.,TRBV9,TGTGCCAGCAGCGTAGGCAACACAGATACGCAGTATTTT,CASSVGNTDTQYF
TRBJ2-5,.,.,TRBV24-1,TGTGCCACCAGTGATCCCACCAAGGATGCAGGGACCCAGTACTTC,CATSDPTKDAGTQYF
TRBJ2-3,many,.,TRBV24-1,TGTGCCACCAGTAGCCCGGGACGCACAGATACGCAGTATTTT,CATSSPGRTDTQYF
TRBJ1-1,.,TRBD1,TRBV6-2/TRBV6-3,TGTGCCAGCAGTTACCGGGCAGGGGGCGAGAACACTGAAGCTTTCTTT,CASSYRAGGENTEAFF
TRBJ2-7,few,TRBD1,TRBV12-3/TRBV12-4,TGTGCCAGCAGTACCGAGGACAGGGGGCGATACGAGCAGTACTTC,CASSTEDRGRYEQYF
TRBJ1-1,.,.,TRBV3-1,TGTGCCAGCAGCCAACCAGGGGCCACTGAAGCTTTCTTT,CASSQPGATEAFF
TRBJ2-1,.,.,TRBV4-3,TGCGCCAGCAGCCAAGATAGAGGACAACGGAATGAGCAGTTCTTC,CASSQDRGQRNEQFF
TRBJ1-1,few,.,TRBV7-9,TGTGCCAGCAGCAAGGCGACAGGCTTGAACACTGAAGCTTTCTTT,CASSKATGLNTEAFF
TRBJ2-1,.,.,TRBV14,TGTGCCAGCAGCCGAGGACTCGGTACGGGTGAGCAGTTCTTC,CASSRGLGTGEQFF
TRBJ1-2,few,.,TRBV3-1,TGTGCCAGCAGCCAAGGACATAACTATGGCTACACCTTC,CASSQGHNYGYTF
TRBJ2-7,.,.,TRBV5-5,TGTGCCAGCAGCTTGGCCGGAGGGACTGGGTACGAGCAGTACTTC,CASSLAGGTGYEQYF
TRBJ2-7,few,TRBD2,TRBV5-5,TGTGCCAGCAGCTTGGGGGAGGGTCGGTCCTACGAGCAGTACTTC,CASSLGEGRSYEQYF
TRBJ2-2,few,.,TRBV20-1,TGCAGTGCTAGAGGATTCCAGGGGGGGGAGCTGTTTTTT,CSARGFQGGELFF